The text below deals with one T cell receptor beta chain. The sample comes from a study of T cells in tumors after PD-1 blockade. Trimming shortened V by 6 bases and J by 3 bases, and 15 bases separated the two germline ends. Looked up from germline, CDR1 is MDHEN and CDR2 is SYDVKM. The CDR3 runs to 14 residues. Sequencing used immunoSEQ multiplex PCR; TCRdb keeps in-frame clones, though not all of them. The data contain 9,500 to 15,000 clones, approximately 63% of them singletons. The sample here was tumor tissue, taken before anti-PD-1 treatment. The source of this sequence is a human donor with basal cell carcinoma. This sequence joins TRBV28 and TRBJ2-7, with D possibly TRBD2 on 6 matching bases. CDR3 coding DNA: TGTGCCAGCAGCCGATTGGGACTGCTCTACGAGCAGTACTTC. Translation gives CASSRLGLLYEQYF.